The 7 T cell receptor beta chains below come from one sample, sequenced in a study of breast tumors, draining lymph nodes, adjacent tissues (dated by TCRdb to 2016 to 2017). Library creation used multiplex PCR. The sample was run on an Illumina HiSeq 2000. TCRdb reworked the public reads: Q25 trimming with fastp, MiXCR clone assembly, productive beta chains retained. Every CDR3 protein is listed once, alongside the most common genes and DNA of its rows. The sample table records about 180,000 distinct CDR3 sequences; roughly a third of these occur just once. The top ten hold 3.5% to 4.5% of the sample. Lymph node samples were obtained from the axillary draining lymph nodes of breast cancer patients. Sequencing input: axillary lymph node tissue. The receptor source for this set is a female donor with breast cancer. Some clones in this sample may be carry-over from other donors' samples.

In regard to this clonotype: The germline gene is not matched at one end of the junction; a read error may be the cause. The chain uses TRBV12-3 or TRBV12-4 and TRBJ1-1; D gene ambiguous. The CDR3 loop spans 15 amino acids. The CDR3 spells CASSLGLTSNTEAFF. For the CDR3, the DNA is TGTGCCAGCAGTTTAGGCCTGACATCGAACACTGAAGCCTTCTTT.

This clonotype was seen repeatedly, ten times or more. This chain connects TRBV19 to TRBJ2-7; D possibly uses TRBD1 or TRBD2 (5 bases each). There are 14 residues in the CDR3. The V and J ends lost 6 bases and 4 bases respectively, with 16 bases between them. Germline V lookup: CDR1 LNHDA, CDR2 SQIVND (reference sequence). The CDR3 spells CASRPGPTQYEQYF. As DNA, the CDR3 is TGTGCCAGTAGACCGGGACCTACGCAATACGAGCAGTACTTC.

Many counts were recorded for this clonotype. The V call is TRBV6-5, the J call TRBJ2-1; TRBD2 matches at 7 bases. Germline values: CDR1 MNHEY, CDR2 SVGAGI. The length of the CDR3 is 13 residues. The ends lost 7 bases at V and 5 bases at J; junction bases unmatched: 5. The DNA of the CDR3 is TGTGCCAGCACCGGGGGGTTAGACAATGAGCAGTTCTTC. It is translated as CASTGGLDNEQFF.

This clonotype was recorded at least ten times. The chain carries TRBV18 and TRBJ2-7, with TRBD1 identical over 9 bases. CDR1 and CDR2 from the germline V gene are KGHSH and LQKENI. The CDR3 extends over 15 amino acids. Trimming at V came to 2 bases and at J to 3 bases, leaving 5 bases not matched to a gene. CDR3 nucleotides: TGTGCCAGCTCACCAACCGGGACAGGGATCTACGAGCAGTACTTC. This codes for CASSPTGTGIYEQYF.

Remarks on this clonotype: This may be a read error, as it is one base from a much larger clone. The chain recombines TRBV5-4 with TRBJ1-3; no definite D call. Trimming cost V 3 bases and J 0 bases, with 7 bases left between them. The germline V gene has CDR1 SGHNT and CDR2 YYREEE (reference sequence). CDR3 length equals 14 residues. The CDR3 loop is CASSSADSGNTIYF. For the CDR3, the DNA is TGTGCCAGCAGCTCGGCGGACTCTGGAAACACCATATATTTT. Full variable domain (rest looked up from reference TRBV5-4 and TRBJ1-3): ETGVTQSPTHLIKTRGQQVTLRCSSQSGHNTVSWYQQALGQGPQFIFQYYREEENGRGNFPPRFSGLQFPNYSSELNVNALELDDSALYLCASSSADSGNTIYFGEGSWLTVV.

Many counts were recorded for this clonotype. V and J are TRBV27 and TRBJ2-7, with TRBD2 matching over 10 bases. V dropped 6 bases and J dropped 0; count of bases not matched to a gene: 5. The CDR3 contains 15 residues. The germline V gene has CDR1 MNHEY and CDR2 SMNVEV (reference sequence). The CDR3 spells CASSLAGASSYEQYF. CDR3 DNA sequence: TGTGCCAGCAGCCTAGCGGGAGCCAGCTCCTACGAGCAGTACTTC.

This clonotype was counted many times. This rearrangement joins TRBV7-2 to TRBJ2-2; 9 nucleotides align to TRBD2. Germline V gene lookup returns CDR1 SGHTA and CDR2 FQGNSA. J was trimmed by 6 bases and V by 5 bases; bases with no gene match: 4. The CDR3 covers 14 residues. The CDR3 nucleotides are TGTGCCAGCAGCCTCATAGCGGGAGCCGGGGAGCTGTTTTTT. Translation gives CASSLIAGAGELFF.